A selection of T cell receptor beta chains follows, all from one sample in a study of human T cells and chemical hapten exposure. MiXCR was run by TCRdb on the RACE reads, yielding one entry per CDR3 protein. The repertoire holds about 160,000 distinct CDR3 sequences, with 25% to 35% as singletons. This specimen was whole blood, taken in connection with sensitization to the hapten diphenylcyclopropenone (DPC). These TCRs come from a woman between 18 and 29 years old with alopecia areata. Some clones in this sample may be carry-over from other donors' samples. CDR3s include the opening cysteine and the closing phenylalanine or tryptophan. The D gene is left open where the match is weak. Clone size is not always given. Where it is, it says once, few, many or a class for expanded clones.

TRBJ2-7 | TRBV5-1 | TRBD2 | - | TGCGCCAGCAGCTCAAGGACTAGCGCCTACGAGCAGTACTTC | CASSSRTSAYEQYF
TRBJ2-1 | TRBV6-1 | - | few | TGTGCCAGCAGTGAGGCCACTGGGAATGAGCAGTTCTTC | CASSEATGNEQFF
TRBJ2-7 | TRBV9 | TRBD1 | - | TGTGCCAGCAGCGCATCGGGACAGGGCTCCTACGAGCAGTACTTC | CASSASGQGSYEQYF
TRBJ2-1 | TRBV6-1 | TRBD1 | - | TGTGCCAGCTCCGGACAGGGGGCAGACAATGAGCAGTTCTTC | CASSGQGADNEQFF
TRBJ2-1 | TRBV6-5 | - | few | TGTGCCAGCAGTTACCTAGGGGTATACAATGAGCAGTTCTTC | CASSYLGVYNEQFF
TRBJ1-6 | TRBV19 | - | few | TGTGCCAGTAGTATAGAATGGAATTCACCCCTCCACTTT | CASSIEWNSPLHF
TRBJ2-5 | TRBV9 | TRBD2 | - | TGTGCCAGCAGCGTTGACGGGAGGGGGGAGACCCAGTACTTC | CASSVDGRGETQYF
TRBJ2-7 | TRBV7-2 | TRBD2 | few | TGTGCCAGCAGCTTACGACGGGCTAGCGGGGGGGCCTACGAGCAGTACTTC | CASSLRRASGGAYEQYF
TRBJ1-2 | TRBV5-1 | - | - | TGCGCCAGCAGCTTGGGACAGGAAGGTGGCTACACCTTC | CASSLGQEGGYTF
TRBJ2-5 | TRBV28 | - | - | TGTGCCACCTCGGACCTAGCCCGAAGGACCCAGTACTTC | CATSDLARRTQYF
TRBJ1-2 | TRBV29-1 | - | - | TGCAGCGCCCCAGGCCCAGGGGAGAGTGGCTACACCTTC | CSAPGPGESGYTF
TRBJ2-3 | TRBV6-2/TRBV6-3 | - | - | TGTGCCAGCAGTTACTCGGGGCAGGAGCCCACAGATACGCAGTATTTT | CASSYSGQEPTDTQYF
TRBJ2-1 | TRBV29-1 | TRBD2 | - | TGCAGCGTTGTGCGGGAGTACGATGAGCAGTTCTTC | CSVVREYDEQFF
TRBJ2-1 | TRBV12-3/TRBV12-4 | - | - | TGTGCCAGCAGAACCGGGACCTACAATGAGCAGTTCTTC | CASRTGTYNEQFF
TRBJ1-3 | TRBV7-2 | - | - | TGTGCCAGCAGCTTAGCTCCGGACCGCGGAAACACCATATATTTT | CASSLAPDRGNTIYF
TRBJ1-1 | TRBV2 | - | few | TGTGCCAGCAGTGCCAGCGGGGTTAGACCTGAAGCTTTCTTT | CASSASGVRPEAFF
TRBJ2-2 | TRBV2 | - | - | TGTGCCAGCCTACAGGGAAGCACCGGGGAGCTGTTTTTT | CASLQGSTGELFF
TRBJ1-1 | TRBV7-9 | - | - | TGTGCCGTTGAGGTTAACACTGAAGCTTTCTTT | CAVEVNTEAFF
TRBJ2-6 | TRBV2 | - | few | TGTGCCAGCAGTGAAGAGGGGACTGGGGCCAACGTCCTGACTTTC | CASSEEGTGANVLTF
TRBJ2-1 | TRBV7-9 | - | few | TGTGCCAGCAGCCCCGGAGACAGGAGCTCCTACAATGAGCAGTTCTTC | CASSPGDRSSYNEQFF
TRBJ1-6 | TRBV15 | TRBD1 | - | TGTGCCACCAGCAGAGCTTCCGGGACAGGGGGCTATAATTCACCCCTCCACTTT | CATSRASGTGGYNSPLHF
TRBJ2-7 | TRBV11-1 | - | few | TGTGCCAGCAGCTTACAAAGACTAATGTACGAGCAGTACTTC | CASSLQRLMYEQYF
TRBJ1-6 | TRBV3-1 | - | - | TGTGCCAGCAGCCAAGATAGACTCCGGGGCTCACCCCTCCACTTT | CASSQDRLRGSPLHF
TRBJ1-1 | TRBV12-3/TRBV12-4 | - | many | TGTGCCAGCAGACTCAAGGGGGGCCTGAACACTGAAGCTTTCTTT | CASRLKGGLNTEAFF
TRBJ2-6 | TRBV4-3 | - | - | TGCGCCAGCAGCCAAGTGGGGGAACCTGGGGCCAACGTCCTGACTTTC | CASSQVGEPGANVLTF
TRBJ2-3 | TRBV5-1 | TRBD2 | - | TGCGCCAGCAGCCTAGACTTGACTAGCGGAGCAGATACGCAGTATTTT | CASSLDLTSGADTQYF
TRBJ1-3 | TRBV6-1 | - | - | TGTGCCAGTAAACAGGCCTTGTCTGGAAACACCATATATTTT | CASKQALSGNTIYF
TRBJ2-7 | TRBV7-9 | - | few | TGTGCCAGCAGCTTAAATCAACACAGGGAGCAGTACTTC | CASSLNQHREQYF
TRBJ2-7 | TRBV20-1 | TRBD2 | - | TGCAGTGCCACTATCCCGGGACTAGCGGAATACGAGCAGTACTTC | CSATIPGLAEYEQYF